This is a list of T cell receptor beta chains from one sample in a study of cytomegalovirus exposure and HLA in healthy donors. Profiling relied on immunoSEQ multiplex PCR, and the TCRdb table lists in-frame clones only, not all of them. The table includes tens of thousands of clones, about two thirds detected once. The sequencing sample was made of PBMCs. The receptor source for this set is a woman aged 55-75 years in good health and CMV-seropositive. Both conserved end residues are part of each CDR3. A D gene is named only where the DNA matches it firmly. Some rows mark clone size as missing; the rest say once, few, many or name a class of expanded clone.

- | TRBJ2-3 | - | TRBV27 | TGTGCCAGCAGTTTGGCCAGGGGGGTGGATACGCAGTATTTT | CASSLARGVDTQYF
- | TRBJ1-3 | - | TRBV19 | TGTGCCAGTAGGCCAGTCTCTTCTGGAAACACCATATATTTT | CASRPVSSGNTIYF
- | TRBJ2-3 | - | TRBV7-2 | TGTGCCAGCAGCTTAGGTGGGGGGGCAACAGATACGCAGTATTTT | CASSLGGGATDTQYF
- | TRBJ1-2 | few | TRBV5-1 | TGCGCCAGCAGCTTGGCCGAAAACTTCTATGGCTACACCTTC | CASSLAENFYGYTF
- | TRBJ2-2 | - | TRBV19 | TGTGCCAGTAGTATCGGAGGGTCGAACACCGGGGAGCTGTTTTTT | CASSIGGSNTGELFF
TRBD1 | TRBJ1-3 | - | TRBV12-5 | TGTGCTAGTGGTCTAAGGACAGGACGAAACACCATATATTTT | CASGLRTGRNTIYF
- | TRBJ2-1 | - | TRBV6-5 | TGTGCCAGCCAATCCGGGACTTGGGATTACAATGAGCAGTTCTTC | CASQSGTWDYNEQFF
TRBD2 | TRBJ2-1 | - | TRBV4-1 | TGCGCCAGCAGCCAATTTACTAGCGGGGGCTACAATGAGCAGTTCTTC | CASSQFTSGGYNEQFF
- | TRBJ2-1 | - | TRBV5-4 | TGTGCCAGCAGCTACGGACAGTACAATGAGCAGTTCTTC | CASSYGQYNEQFF
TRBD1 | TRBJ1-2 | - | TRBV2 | TGTGCCAGCAGGGCCCGGGACAGGGTCTACACCTTC | CASRARDRVYTF
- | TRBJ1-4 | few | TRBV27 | TGTGCCAGCAGTTATAACATGGCGGCTAATGAAAAACTGTTTTTT | CASSYNMAANEKLFF
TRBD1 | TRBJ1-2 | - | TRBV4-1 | TGCGCCAGCAGCCAAGGAGCAGGGGGCCCCACCTTC | CASSQGAGGPTF